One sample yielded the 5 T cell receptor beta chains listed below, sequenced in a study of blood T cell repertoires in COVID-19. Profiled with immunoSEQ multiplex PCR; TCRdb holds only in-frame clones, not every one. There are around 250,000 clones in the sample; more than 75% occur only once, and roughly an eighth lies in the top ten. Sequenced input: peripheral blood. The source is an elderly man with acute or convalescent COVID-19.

The CDR3 DNA sequence: TGTGCCAGCAGCCCGAGCCTTTTCAAAAACATTCAGTACTTC. Translated, it gives CASSPSLFKNIQYF. This chain joins TRBV11-2 and TRBJ2-4; no firm D call. This CDR3 is built from 14 residues. Trimming cost V 5 bases and J 3 bases, with 11 bases left between them. CDR1 and CDR2 (germline): SGHAT, FQNNGV.

The CDR3 DNA is TGTGCCAGCAGCCCCCACAGGGGGTGGGACACTGAAGCTTTCTTT. Translating gives CASSPHRGWDTEAFF. This rearrangement joins TRBV28 to TRBJ1-1; 8 bases map to TRBD1. Losses at the gene ends were 6 bases for V and 3 bases for J; bases not matched to a gene: 9. This CDR3 contains 15 residues. The germline V gene encodes CDR1 MDHEN and CDR2 SYDVKM. Full variable domain (remainder filled in from reference TRBV28 and TRBJ1-1): DVKVTQSSRYLVKRTGEKVFLECVQDMDHENMFWYRQDPGLGLRLIYFSYDVKMKEKGDIPEGYSVSREKKERFSLILESASTNQTSMYLCASSPHRGWDTEAFFGQGTRLTVV.

CDR3 in amino acids: CASSRRDRGRDTF. The CDR3 DNA follows: TGTGCCAGCAGTCGTAGGGACAGGGGTCGGGACACCTTC. This rearrangement joins TRBV28 to TRBJ1-2, with TRBD1 matching over 10 bases. Germline CDR1 MDHEN, CDR2 SYDVKM. The CDR3 has 13 residues. With V trimmed by 5 bases and J by 12 bases, 9 bases remained unmatched.

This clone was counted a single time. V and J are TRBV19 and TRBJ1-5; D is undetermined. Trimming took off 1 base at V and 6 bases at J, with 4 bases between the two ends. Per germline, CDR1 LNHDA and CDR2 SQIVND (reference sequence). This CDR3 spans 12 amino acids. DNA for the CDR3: TGTGCCAGTAGTATAGTGGCTCAGCCCCAGCATTTT. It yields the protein CASSIVAQPQHF.

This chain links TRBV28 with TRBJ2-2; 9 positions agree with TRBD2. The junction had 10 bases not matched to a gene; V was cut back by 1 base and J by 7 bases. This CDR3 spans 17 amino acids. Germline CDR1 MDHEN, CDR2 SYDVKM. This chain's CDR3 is CASSLSRGRALGGELFF. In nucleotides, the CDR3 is TGTGCCAGCAGTTTATCGCGCGGGAGGGCCTTGGGCGGGGAGCTGTTTTTT.